This TCR beta chain was captured in a study of cytomegalovirus exposure and HLA in healthy donors. Overall study context: A prior analysis found about 120 million unique TCR beta sequences from 170 million or so T cells.

Study-level points and caveats: A later analysis revealed that TCR association rates differed between HLA loci, peaking at DRB1 and bottoming out at HLA-C.

PCR primers comprised 60 Vbeta and 13 Jbeta primers. The assay was immunoSEQ multiplex PCR, and TCRdb's table has in-frame clones only and misses some. This sample yields around 230,000 clones, of which more than 75% are seen a single time; approximately 0.24% belongs to the top ten. A remark on this clone: Its antigen remains unidentified.

Sequencing was performed on PBMCs. This clonotype originated in a girl aged 2 to 10 in good health and CMV-seronegative.

CDR3 amino acids: CASRPGTSGYTQYF. CDR3 coding DNA: TGTGCCAGCAGACCAGGGACTAGCGGGTATACGCAGTATTTT. The V and J genes are TRBV6-5 and TRBJ2-3, with 12 bases lining up with TRBD2. Trimming at V came to 6 bases and at J to 7 bases, leaving 5 bases not matched to a gene. The CDR3 sequence is 14 residues long. In germline, CDR1 is MNHEY, CDR2 SVGAGI.